What follows is one TCR beta chain and its context. Its cognate antigen is unknown. V dropped 2 bases and J dropped 0 bases, with 11 bases sitting between them. Germline values: CDR1 MDHEN, CDR2 SYDVKM. The CDR3 covers 16 residues. The data were obtained in a study of Ad26.COV2.S vaccination and SARS-CoV-2 variants. Study context: Ad26.COV2.S, an intramuscular injection, was given once or twice 56 days apart. General study results and limits: Reported findings describe substantial breadth in spike-specific CD8+ and CD4+ T cell responses following vaccination. It was found that vaccine and placebo recipients had similar non-spike TCR breadth. The placebo group had lower spike-specific TCR breadth than the vaccine recipients did.

Produced via immunoSEQ multiplex PCR; TCRdb's table is partial and in-frame only. The sample consists of 350,000 to 550,000 clones, roughly 87% of them appearing once. Treatment specified: some 20 received Ad26.COV2.S at low or high dose, single or two shots; 5 received placebo; per-sample allocation not given. After the first vaccine or placebo injection, samples were drawn on day 63. The chain joins TRBV28 to TRBJ1-3; a possible D gene is TRBD1 (5 bases). This clonotype was obtained from a person aged 18-65 years who received the Ad26.COV2.S COVID-19 vaccine or a placebo. This sample comprised peripheral blood, obtained in a trial of Ad26.COV2.S vaccine versus placebo. CDR3 residues: CASSLVTGFSGNTIYF. In DNA form, the CDR3 reads TGTGCCAGCAGTTTAGTCACAGGATTCTCTGGAAACACCATATATTTT.